This note documents a single TCR beta chain sequence. Its cognate antigen is unknown. The sample comes from a study of human T cells and chemical hapten exposure. Overall study context: Recorded diagnoses among the mostly female patients were alopecia areata, totalis or universalis. TCR yields per sample varied, mainly owing to small pooled library volume differences. Study conclusions and caveats: Donors, who had alopecia, may show an immune response that differs from healthy people's.

TCRdb called the RACE reads again in MiXCR, with one record for every CDR3 protein. This sample has approximately 92,000 distinct CDR3 sequences, with 11% found just once. Time point defined: patch test 2, 6 weeks after DPC sensitization. Noted treatment: therapeutic diphenylcyclopropenone sensitization with weekly scalp DPC. Sample: whole blood, taken in connection with sensitization to the hapten diphenylcyclopropenone (DPC). The receptor comes from a middle-aged woman with alopecia areata. Some clones in this sample may be carry-over from other donors' samples.

The CDR3 DNA is TGCGCCAGCAGCTTAACTAGCTCCTACGAGCAGTACTTC. It encodes CASSLTSSYEQYF. The chain joins TRBV5-1 to TRBJ2-7, with D perhaps matching TRBD2 (5 bases). Germline values: CDR1 SGHRS, CDR2 YFSETQ. Trimming stripped 2 bases from V and 0 bases from J, with 6 bases between. The CDR3 extends over 13 amino acids.